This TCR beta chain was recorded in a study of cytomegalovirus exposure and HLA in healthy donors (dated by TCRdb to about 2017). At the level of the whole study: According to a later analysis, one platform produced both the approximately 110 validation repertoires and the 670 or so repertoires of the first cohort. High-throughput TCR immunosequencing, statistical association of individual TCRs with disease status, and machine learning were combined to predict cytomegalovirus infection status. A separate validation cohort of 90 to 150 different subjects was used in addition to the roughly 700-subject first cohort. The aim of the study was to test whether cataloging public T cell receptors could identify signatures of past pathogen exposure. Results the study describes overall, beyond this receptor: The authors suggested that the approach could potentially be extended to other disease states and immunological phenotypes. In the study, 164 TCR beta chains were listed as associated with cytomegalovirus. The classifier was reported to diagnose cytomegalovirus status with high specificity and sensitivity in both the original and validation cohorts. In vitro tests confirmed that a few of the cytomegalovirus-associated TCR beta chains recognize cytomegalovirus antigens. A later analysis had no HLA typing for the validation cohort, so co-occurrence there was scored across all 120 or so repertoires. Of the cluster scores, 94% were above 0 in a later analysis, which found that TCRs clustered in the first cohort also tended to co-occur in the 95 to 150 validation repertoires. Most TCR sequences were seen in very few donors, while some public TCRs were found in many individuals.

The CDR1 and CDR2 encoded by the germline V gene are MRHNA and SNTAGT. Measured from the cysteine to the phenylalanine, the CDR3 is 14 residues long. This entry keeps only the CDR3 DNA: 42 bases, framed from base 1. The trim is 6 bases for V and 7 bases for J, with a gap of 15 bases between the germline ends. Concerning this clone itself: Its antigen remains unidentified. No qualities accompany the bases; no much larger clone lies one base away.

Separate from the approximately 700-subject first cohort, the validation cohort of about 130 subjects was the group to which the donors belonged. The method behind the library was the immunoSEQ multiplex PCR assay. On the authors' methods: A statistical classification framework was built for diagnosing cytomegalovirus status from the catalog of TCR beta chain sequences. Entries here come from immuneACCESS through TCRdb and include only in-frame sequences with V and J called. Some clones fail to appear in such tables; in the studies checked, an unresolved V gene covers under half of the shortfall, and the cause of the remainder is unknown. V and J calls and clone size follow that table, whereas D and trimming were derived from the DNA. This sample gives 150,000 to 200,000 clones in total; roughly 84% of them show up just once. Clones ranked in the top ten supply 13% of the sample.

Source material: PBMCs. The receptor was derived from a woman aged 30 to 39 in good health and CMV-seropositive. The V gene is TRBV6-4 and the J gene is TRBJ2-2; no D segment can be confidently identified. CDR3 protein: CASRPESRGGELFF. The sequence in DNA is TGTGCCAGCAGACCCGAGTCCCGCGGCGGGGAGCTGTTTTTT.